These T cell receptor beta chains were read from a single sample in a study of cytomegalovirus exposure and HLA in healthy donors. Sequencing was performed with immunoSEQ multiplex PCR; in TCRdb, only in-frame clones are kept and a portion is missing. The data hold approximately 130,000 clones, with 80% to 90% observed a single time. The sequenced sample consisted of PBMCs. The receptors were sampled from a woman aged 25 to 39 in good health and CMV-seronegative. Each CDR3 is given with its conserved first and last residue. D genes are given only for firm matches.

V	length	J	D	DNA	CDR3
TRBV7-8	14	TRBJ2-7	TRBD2	TGTGCCAGCCGTAGCGGGAGGGGAACGTACGAGCAGTACTTC	CASRSGRGTYEQYF
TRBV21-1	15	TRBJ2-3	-	TGTGCCAGCCCCGGGACTAGCAGCTGCACAGATACGCAGTATTTT	CASPGTSSCTDTQYF
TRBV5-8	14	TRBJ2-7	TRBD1	TGTGCCAGCAGCTCCGGGACAGGGACCTACGAGCAGTACTTC	CASSSGTGTYEQYF
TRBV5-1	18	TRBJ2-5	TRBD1	TGCGCCAGCAGTCGGGGCCGGACCGGGACAGGGGGCGACGAGACCCAGTACTTC	CASSRGRTGTGGDETQYF
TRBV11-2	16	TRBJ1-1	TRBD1	TGTGCCAGCAGCTTCCCCGGGGACAGCATGAACACTGAAGCTTTCTTT	CASSFPGDSMNTEAFF
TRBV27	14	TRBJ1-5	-	TGTGCCAGCAGTTTACAGGGAAGCAATCAGCCCCAGCATTTT	CASSLQGSNQPQHF
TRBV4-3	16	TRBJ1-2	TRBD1	TGCGCCAGCAGCCATGCACCGGGACAGGGGTCCTATGGCTACACCTTC	CASSHAPGQGSYGYTF
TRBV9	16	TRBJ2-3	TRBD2	TGTGCCAGCAGCCCACGGGAGGCCAGGAGCACAGATACGCAGTATTTT	CASSPREARSTDTQYF
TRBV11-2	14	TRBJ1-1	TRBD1	TGTGCCAGCAGCTTACCAAGGACAGGGCCTGAAGCTTTCTTT	CASSLPRTGPEAFF
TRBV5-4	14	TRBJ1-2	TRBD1	TGTGCCAGCAGTTCGGGACAGGGGGCGCGAGGCTACACCTTC	CASSSGQGARGYTF
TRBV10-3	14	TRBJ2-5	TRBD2	TGTGCCATCAGACCGGGACTACTCCAAGAGACCCAGTACTTC	CAIRPGLLQETQYF
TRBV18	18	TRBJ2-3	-	TGTGCCAGCTCACCACTGGGACAAGGTGGGGCTAGCACAGATACGCAGTATTTT	CASSPLGQGGASTDTQYF
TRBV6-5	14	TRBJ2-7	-	TGTGCCAGCAGTTACGCCTACACAGATTACGAGCAGTACTTC	CASSYAYTDYEQYF